This TCR beta chain was captured by sequencing in a study of response to subunit inactivated influenza vaccine. Findings of the study overall: New T cells are recruited in small numbers by each seasonal influenza vaccination, according to the authors' suggestion.

Trimming took 3 bases from V and 7 from J, leaving 6 bases between them. Germline CDR1 and CDR2: MNHEY and SMNVEV (reference sequence). CDR3 length: 11 residues. TCRdb reprocessed the RT-PCR reads with MiXCR, giving one entry per CDR3 protein. The table has roughly 170,000 distinct CDR3 sequences, around 9% seen once. With regard to this clonotype: Its specificity is not known.

The chain recombines TRBV27 with TRBJ2-5, with D unclear. The specimen comprised non-naive T cells sorted from PBMCs, sampled on the day of vaccination. The source is a man aged 50-60 years who received an inactivated influenza vaccine. CDR3 in DNA: TGTGCCAGCAGTTTCTCTGGGACCCAGTACTTC. Its translation is CASSFSGTQYF.